This TCR beta chain originates from a study of early T cells in non-severe SARS-CoV-2 infection. TCRdb used MiXCR to reprocess the 5' RACE reads, holding one entry per CDR3 protein. This sample yields around 63,000 distinct CDR3 sequences, of which 13% are seen a single time; about 4.7% belongs to the top ten. This clonotype was counted only a few times. The receptor was isolated from an adult who was a healthcare worker with PCR-confirmed SARS-CoV-2 infection or an uninfected control (not recorded which). Sequenced: whole blood.

The DNA of the CDR3 is TGTGCCAGCAGCTTGGACAGGGTCAACACCATATATTTT. Residues: CASSLDRVNTIYF. V is TRBV7-8 and J is TRBJ1-3; 8 positions match TRBD1. Germline trimming cut 3 bases from V and 7 bases from J; bases unmatched to any gene: 2. CDR3 length equals 13 residues. Germline V gene data show CDR1 as SGHVS and CDR2 as FQNEAQ.